This T cell receptor (beta chain) is from a study of blood T cells in healthy people across ages. This clonotype has more than one count but fewer than ten. The CDR3 runs 14 residues. CDR1 and CDR2 from the germline V gene are SGHNT and YENEEA. V gave up 5 bases and J gave up 1 base, with 11 bases separating them. Combining a sample-barcoded 5' primer with a J-beta primer mix, a second PCR ran for roughly 6 to 11 cycles. TCRdb redid the calling of the 5' RACE reads with MiXCR, one entry per CDR3 protein. The data show some 800,000 distinct CDR3 sequences, around 43% seen once. Sequenced input: blood. The chain employs TRBV11-3 and TRBJ2-5; tentatively, D is TRBD1 or TRBD2 (5 bases each). The origin of this receptor is a man aged 60 to 69 in good health. For the CDR3, the DNA is TGTGCCAGCAGCGTGGGGGTATCCCAAGAGACCCAGTACTTC. It translates to CASSVGVSQETQYF.